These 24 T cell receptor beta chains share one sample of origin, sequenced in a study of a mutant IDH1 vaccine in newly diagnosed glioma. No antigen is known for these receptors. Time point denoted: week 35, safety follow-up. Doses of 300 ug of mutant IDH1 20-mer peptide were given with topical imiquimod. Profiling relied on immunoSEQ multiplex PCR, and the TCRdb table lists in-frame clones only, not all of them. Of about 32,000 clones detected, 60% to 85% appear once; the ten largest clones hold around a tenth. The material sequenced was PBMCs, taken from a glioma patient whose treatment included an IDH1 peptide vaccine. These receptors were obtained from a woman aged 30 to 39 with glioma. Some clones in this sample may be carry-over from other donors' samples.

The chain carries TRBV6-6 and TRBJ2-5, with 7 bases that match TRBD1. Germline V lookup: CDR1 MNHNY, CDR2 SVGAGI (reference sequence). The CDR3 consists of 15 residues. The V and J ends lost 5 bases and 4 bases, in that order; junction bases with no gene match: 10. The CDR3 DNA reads TGTGCCAGCAGTGGAACAACAGGGGCGGGAGAGACCCAGTACTTC. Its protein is CASSGTTGAGETQYF.

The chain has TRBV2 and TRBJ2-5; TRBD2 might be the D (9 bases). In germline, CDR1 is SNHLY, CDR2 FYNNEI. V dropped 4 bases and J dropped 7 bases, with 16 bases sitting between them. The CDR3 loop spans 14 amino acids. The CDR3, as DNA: TGTGCCAGCAGTGTGCTAGCGGGGACAGGGACCCAGTACTTC. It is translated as CASSVLAGTGTQYF. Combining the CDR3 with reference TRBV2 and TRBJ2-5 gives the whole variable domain EPEVTQTPSHQVTQMGQEVILRCVPISNHLYFYWYRQILGQKVEFLVSFYNNEISEKSEIFDDQFSVERPDGSNFTLKIRSTKLEDSAMYFCASSVLAGTGTQYFGPGTRLLVL.

This CDR3 is CATSRDLSLAGELFF. CDR3 nucleotide sequence: TGTGCCACCAGCAGAGATCTCAGCTTAGCCGGGGAGCTGTTTTTT. The chain has TRBV15 and TRBJ2-2; the D is unclear. CDR3 length equals 15 residues. Germline V CDR1 and CDR2: LNHNV, YYDKDF (reference sequence). V was pared by 0 bases and J by 6 bases, with 11 bases between.

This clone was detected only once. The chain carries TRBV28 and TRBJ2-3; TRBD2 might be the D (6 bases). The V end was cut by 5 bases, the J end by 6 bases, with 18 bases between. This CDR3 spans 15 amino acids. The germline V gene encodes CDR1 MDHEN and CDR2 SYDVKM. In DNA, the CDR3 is TGTGCCAGCAGTACCCGGGGGTCGTGGGGCGATACGCAGTATTTT. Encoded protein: CASSTRGSWGDTQYF. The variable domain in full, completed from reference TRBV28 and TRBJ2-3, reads DVKVTQSSRYLVKRTGEKVFLECVQDMDHENMFWYRQDPGLGLRLIYFSYDVKMKEKGDIPEGYSVSREKKERFSLILESASTNQTSMYLCASSTRGSWGDTQYFGPGTRLTVL.

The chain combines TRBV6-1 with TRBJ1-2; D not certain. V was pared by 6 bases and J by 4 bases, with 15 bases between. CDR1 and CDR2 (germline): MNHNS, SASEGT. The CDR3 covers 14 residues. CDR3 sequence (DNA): TGTGCCAGCAGACTTACCGGGGTGGGCTATGGCTACACCTTC. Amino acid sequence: CASRLTGVGYGYTF.

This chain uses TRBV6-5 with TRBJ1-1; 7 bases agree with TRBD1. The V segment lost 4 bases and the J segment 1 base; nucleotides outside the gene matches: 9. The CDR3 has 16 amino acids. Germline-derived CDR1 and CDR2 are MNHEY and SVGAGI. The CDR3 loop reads CASSLRTGTENTEAFF. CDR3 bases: TGTGCCAGCAGTTTACGCACCGGGACAGAGAACACTGAAGCTTTCTTT.

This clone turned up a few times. The CDR3 spells CASGSRVSGNTEAFF. The CDR3 DNA reads as TGTGCCAGCGGATCCAGGGTGTCGGGAAACACTGAAGCTTTCTTT. The chain links TRBV9 to TRBJ1-1, with D possibly matching TRBD1 (5 bases). Trimming cost V 7 bases and J 2 bases, with 18 bases left between them. The CDR3 extends over 15 amino acids. Germline V gene data show CDR1 as SGDLS and CDR2 as YYNGEE.

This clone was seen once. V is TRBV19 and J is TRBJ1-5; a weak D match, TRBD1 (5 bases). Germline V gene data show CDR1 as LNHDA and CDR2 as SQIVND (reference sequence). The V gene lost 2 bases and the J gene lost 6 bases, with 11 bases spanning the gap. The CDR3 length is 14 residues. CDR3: CASSITGRGQPQHF. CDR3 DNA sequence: TGTGCCAGTAGTATAACGGGGCGCGGTCAGCCCCAGCATTTT.

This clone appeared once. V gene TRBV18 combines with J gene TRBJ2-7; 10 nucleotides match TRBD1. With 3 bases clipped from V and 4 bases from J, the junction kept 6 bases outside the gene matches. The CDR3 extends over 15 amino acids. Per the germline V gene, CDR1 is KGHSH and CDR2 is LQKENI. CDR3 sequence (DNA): TGTGCCAGCTCACCTGGGGGACAGGGGCTGTACGAGCAGTACTTC. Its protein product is CASSPGGQGLYEQYF.

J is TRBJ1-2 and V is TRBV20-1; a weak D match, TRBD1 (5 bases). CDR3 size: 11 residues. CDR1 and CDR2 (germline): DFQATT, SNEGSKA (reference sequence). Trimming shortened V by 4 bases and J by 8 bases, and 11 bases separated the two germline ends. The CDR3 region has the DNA TGCAGTGCTATGAGGGACGAAGGCTACACCTTC. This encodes CSAMRDEGYTF.

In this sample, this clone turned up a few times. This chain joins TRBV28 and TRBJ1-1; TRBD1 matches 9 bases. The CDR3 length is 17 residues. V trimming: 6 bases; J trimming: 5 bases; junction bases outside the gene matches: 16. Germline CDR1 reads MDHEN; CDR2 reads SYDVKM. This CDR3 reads CASSPGGTGRVGTEAFF. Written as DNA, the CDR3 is TGTGCCAGCAGCCCGGGGGGGACAGGGAGGGTAGGGACTGAAGCTTTCTTT.

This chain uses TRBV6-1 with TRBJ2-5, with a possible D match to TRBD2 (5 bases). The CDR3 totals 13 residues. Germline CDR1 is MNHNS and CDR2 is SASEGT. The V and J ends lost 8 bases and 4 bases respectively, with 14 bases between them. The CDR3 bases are TGTGCCAGCCGGACTGTGGGCACAGAGACCCAGTACTTC. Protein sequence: CASRTVGTETQYF.

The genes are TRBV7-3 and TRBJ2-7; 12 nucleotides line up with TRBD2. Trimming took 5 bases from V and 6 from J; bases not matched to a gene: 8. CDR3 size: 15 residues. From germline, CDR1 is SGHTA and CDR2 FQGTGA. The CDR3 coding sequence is TGTGCCAGCAGCCCCAGACTAGCGGGAGAGGGCGAGCAGTACTTC. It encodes CASSPRLAGEGEQYF.

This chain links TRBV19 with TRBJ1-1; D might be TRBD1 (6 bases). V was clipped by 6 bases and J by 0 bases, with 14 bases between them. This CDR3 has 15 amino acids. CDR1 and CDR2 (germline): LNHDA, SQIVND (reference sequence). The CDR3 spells CASRRRGGMNTEAFF. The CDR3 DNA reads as TGTGCCAGTAGGCGGAGGGGGGGCATGAACACTGAAGCTTTCTTT.

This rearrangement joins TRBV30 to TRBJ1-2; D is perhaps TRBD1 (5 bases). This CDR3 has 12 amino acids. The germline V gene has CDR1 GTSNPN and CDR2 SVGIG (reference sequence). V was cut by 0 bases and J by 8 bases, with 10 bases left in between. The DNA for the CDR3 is TGTGCCTGGAGTGTTGGGGCAGAGGGCTACACCTTC. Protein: CAWSVGAEGYTF.

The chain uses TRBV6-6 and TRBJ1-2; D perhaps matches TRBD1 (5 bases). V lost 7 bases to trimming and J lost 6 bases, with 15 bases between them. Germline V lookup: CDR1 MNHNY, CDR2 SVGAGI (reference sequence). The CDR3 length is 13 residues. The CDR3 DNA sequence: TGTGCCAGCACCCATGGAGGGGTCGATGGCTACACCTTC. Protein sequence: CASTHGGVDGYTF.

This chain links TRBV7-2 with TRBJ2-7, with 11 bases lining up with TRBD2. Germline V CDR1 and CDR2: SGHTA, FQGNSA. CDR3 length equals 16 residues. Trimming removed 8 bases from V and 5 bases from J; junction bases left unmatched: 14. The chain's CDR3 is CASCISSGRLSDEQYF. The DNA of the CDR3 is TGTGCCAGCTGTATCTCTAGCGGGAGGTTATCGGACGAGCAGTACTTC.

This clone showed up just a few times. The CDR3 coding sequence is TGTGCCAGCACAATAACAGGAACTAATGAAAAACTGTTTTTT. Its protein product is CASTITGTNEKLFF. This chain uses TRBV6-6 with TRBJ1-4, with D maybe TRBD1 (5 bases). The germline CDR1 and CDR2 sequences are MNHNY and SVGAGI (reference sequence). The CDR3 contains 14 residues. V lost 7 bases to trimming and J lost 1 base, with 10 bases between them.

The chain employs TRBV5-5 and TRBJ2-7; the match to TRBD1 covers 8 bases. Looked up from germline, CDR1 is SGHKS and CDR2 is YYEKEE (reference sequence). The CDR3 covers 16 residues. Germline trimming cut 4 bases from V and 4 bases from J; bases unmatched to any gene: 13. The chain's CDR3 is CASSTGTGTGAYEQYF. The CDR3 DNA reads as TGTGCCAGCAGCACAGGTACGGGGACAGGAGCATACGAGCAGTACTTC.

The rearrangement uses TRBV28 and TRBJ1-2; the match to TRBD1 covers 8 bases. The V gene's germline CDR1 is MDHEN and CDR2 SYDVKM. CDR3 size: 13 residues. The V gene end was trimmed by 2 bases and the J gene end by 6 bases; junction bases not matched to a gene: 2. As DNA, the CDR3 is TGTGCCAGCAGTTTAGGACAGGGTGATGGCTACACCTTC. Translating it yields CASSLGQGDGYTF.

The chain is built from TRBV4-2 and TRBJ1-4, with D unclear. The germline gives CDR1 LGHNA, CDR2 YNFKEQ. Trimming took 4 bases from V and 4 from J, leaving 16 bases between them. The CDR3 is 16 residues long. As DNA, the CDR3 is TGTGCCAGCAGCCCTCCCGGCGGGCCTGATAATGAAAAACTGTTTTTT. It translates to CASSPPGGPDNEKLFF.

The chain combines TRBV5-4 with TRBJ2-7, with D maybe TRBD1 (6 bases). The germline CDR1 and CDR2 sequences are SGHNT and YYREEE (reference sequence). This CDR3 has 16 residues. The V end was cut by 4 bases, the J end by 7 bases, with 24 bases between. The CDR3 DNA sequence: TGTGCCAGCAGCCTGGCGAACAGGGAAACCTTTTTAGAGCAGTACTTC. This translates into CASSLANRETFLEQYF.

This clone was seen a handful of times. This chain's CDR3 is CAITPGQGNTIYF. Here the CDR3 DNA reads TGTGCCATCACTCCGGGACAGGGAAACACCATATATTTT. This chain connects TRBV10-3 to TRBJ1-3, with 7 bases aligning to TRBD1. There are 13 residues in the CDR3. Trimming at V came to 7 bases and at J to 4 bases, leaving 4 bases not matched to a gene. Germline assignment: CDR1 ENHRY and CDR2 SYGVKD.

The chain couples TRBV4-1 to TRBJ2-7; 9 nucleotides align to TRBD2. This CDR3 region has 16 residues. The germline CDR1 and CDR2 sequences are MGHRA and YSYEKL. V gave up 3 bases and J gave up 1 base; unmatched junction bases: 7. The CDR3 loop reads CASSHALAGESYEQYF. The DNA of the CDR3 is TGCGCCAGCAGCCACGCCTTAGCGGGAGAATCCTACGAGCAGTACTTC.